These 5 T cell receptor beta chains were all obtained from the same sample, sequenced in a study of early T cells in non-severe SARS-CoV-2 infection. Via MiXCR, TCRdb re-called the 5' RACE reads, giving one row per CDR3 protein. Here the sample spans fewer than 100,000 distinct CDR3 sequences, 7.5% to 10% being singletons. The sequencing input was whole blood. These receptors all stem from an adult who was a healthcare worker with PCR-confirmed SARS-CoV-2 infection or an uninfected control (not recorded which).

This clonotype has only a few counts. The rearrangement joins TRBV5-1 to TRBJ2-2; D not resolved. V gave up 4 bases and J gave up 2 bases, with 9 bases separating them. CDR1 and CDR2 (germline): SGHRS, YFSETQ. The CDR3 is 14 amino acids. Written as DNA, the CDR3 is TGCGCCAGCAGCCCGGACCCTAACACCGGGGAGCTGTTTTTT. Its protein is CASSPDPNTGELFF.

This clonotype turned up a few times. V gene TRBV30 combines with J gene TRBJ2-7; the D gene is possibly TRBD1 (5 bases). The CDR3 extends over 13 amino acids. Deletions cut 5 bases from V and 2 bases from J, with 13 bases between. Germline CDR1 GTSNPN, CDR2 SVGIG (reference sequence). The CDR3 DNA follows: TGTGCCTGGCAGATTTCCAGGGCCTACGAGCAGTACTTC. Protein sequence: CAWQISRAYEQYF.

This clonotype has a count of ten or more. The chain is built from TRBV6-1 and TRBJ2-7; the D is unclear. The CDR3 has 14 amino acids. The germline V gene encodes CDR1 MNHNS and CDR2 SASEGT. The germline V and J ends were trimmed by 4 bases and 6 bases, with 16 bases remaining between them. This CDR3 is CASSVDPQGFEQYF. The CDR3, as DNA: TGTGCCAGCAGTGTGGACCCTCAAGGATTCGAGCAGTACTTC.

V is TRBV6-1 and J is TRBJ2-7, with 14 bases that match TRBD2. J lost 3 bases, V lost 4 bases, and 8 bases had no gene match. CDR1 and CDR2 (germline): MNHNS, SASEGT. The CDR3 contains 17 residues. In nucleotides, the CDR3 is TGTGCCAGCAGTGGGGGAGGGGGACTAGCGGGAGTCTACGAGCAGTACTTC. Encoded protein: CASSGGGGLAGVYEQYF.

The chain uses TRBV28 and TRBJ2-7; D possibly corresponds to TRBD2 (7 bases). V was shortened by 5 bases and J by 13 bases, with 18 bases between the two germline ends. Germline loops: CDR1 MDHEN, CDR2 SYDVKM. The CDR3 totals 12 residues. CDR3 coding DNA: TGTGCCAGCAGTCGACAGGCCGGGGGGTTTTACTTC. Amino acid sequence: CASSRQAGGFYF.